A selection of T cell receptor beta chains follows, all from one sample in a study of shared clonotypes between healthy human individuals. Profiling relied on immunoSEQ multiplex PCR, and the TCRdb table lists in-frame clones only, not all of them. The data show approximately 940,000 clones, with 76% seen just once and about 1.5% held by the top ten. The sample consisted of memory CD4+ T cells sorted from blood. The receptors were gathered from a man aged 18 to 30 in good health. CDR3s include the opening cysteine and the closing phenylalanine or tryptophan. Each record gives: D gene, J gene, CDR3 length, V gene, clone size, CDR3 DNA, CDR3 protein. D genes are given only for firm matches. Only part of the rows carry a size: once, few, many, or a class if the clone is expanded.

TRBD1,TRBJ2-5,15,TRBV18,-,TGTGCCAGCTCAGCGACAGGGGCGCTCGGAGAGACCCAGTACTTC,CASSATGALGETQYF
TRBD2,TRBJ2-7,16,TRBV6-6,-,TGTGCCAGCAGTTACAGGACTAGCGGGAGGTCCTACGAGCAGTACTTC,CASSYRTSGRSYEQYF
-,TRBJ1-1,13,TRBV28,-,TGTGCCAGCAGAGAGACAGGGAACACTGAAGCTTTCTTT,CASRETGNTEAFF
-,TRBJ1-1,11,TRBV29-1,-,TGCAGCGTTGTTGTGAACACTGAAGCTTTCTTT,CSVVVNTEAFF
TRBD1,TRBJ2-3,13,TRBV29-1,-,TGCAGCGCCCGACAGGGGGCAACAGATACGCAGTATTTT,CSARQGATDTQYF
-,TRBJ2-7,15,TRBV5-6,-,TGTGCCAGCAGCTTGGAGACGGGACATACCTACGAGCAGTACTTC,CASSLETGHTYEQYF
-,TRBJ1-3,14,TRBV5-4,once,TGTGCCAGCAGCTTGGCCAGGGGTGGAAACACCATATATTTT,CASSLARGGNTIYF
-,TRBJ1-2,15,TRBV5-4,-,TGTGCCAGCAGCCCTCACGGGGGCTGGAACTATGGCTACACCTTC,CASSPHGGWNYGYTF
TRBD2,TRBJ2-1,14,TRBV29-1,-,TGCAGCGCCTCTAGCGGGGGAACCTACAATGAGCAGTTCTTC,CSASSGGTYNEQFF
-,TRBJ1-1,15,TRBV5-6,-,TGTGCCAGCAGCTCCCGGCGGATAATGAACACTGAAGCTTTCTTT,CASSSRRIMNTEAFF
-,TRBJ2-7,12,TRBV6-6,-,TGTGCCAGCCGGAGACGGGACTACGAGCAGTACTTC,CASRRRDYEQYF
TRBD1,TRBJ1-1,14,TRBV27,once,TGTGCCAGCAGCTGGACAGGGGCAAGGGCTGAAGCTTTCTTT,CASSWTGARAEAFF
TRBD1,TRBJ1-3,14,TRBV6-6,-,TGTGCCAGCAGTCAGGGACAGTTGGGAAACACCATATATTTT,CASSQGQLGNTIYF
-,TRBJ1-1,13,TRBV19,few,TGTGCCAGCTTAGACCGTATGAACACTGAAGCTTTCTTT,CASLDRMNTEAFF
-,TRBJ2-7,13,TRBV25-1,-,TGTGCCAGCGACGGGGGGCTCTCTCGGGAGCAGTACTTC,CASDGGLSREQYF
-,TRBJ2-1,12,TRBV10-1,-,TGCGCCAGCAGTGATGGCTACAATGAGCAGTTCTTC,CASSDGYNEQFF
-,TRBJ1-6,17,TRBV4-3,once,TGCGCCAGCAGCCAGGCCTCAGCAGGGTTAAGTAATTCATCCCTCCACTTT,CASSQASAGLSNSSLHF
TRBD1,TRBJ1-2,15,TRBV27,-,TGTGCCAGCAGTCCGGGGGACAGAATTAACTATGGCTACACCTTC,CASSPGDRINYGYTF
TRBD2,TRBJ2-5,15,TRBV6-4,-,TGTGCCAGCAGTGCCGGAACGGGGGGAGGTGAGACCCAGTACTTC,CASSAGTGGGETQYF
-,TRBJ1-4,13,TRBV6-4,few,TGTGCCAGCAGTCCCGGAGCTAATGAAAAACTGTTTTTT,CASSPGANEKLFF
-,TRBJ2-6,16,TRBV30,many,TGTGCCTGGGGGGGAGTCGGTAGCTCTGGGGCCAACGTCCTGACTTTC,CAWGGVGSSGANVLTF
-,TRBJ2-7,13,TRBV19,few,TGTGCCAGTAGTATAGGGGGGGACTACGAGCAGTACTTC,CASSIGGDYEQYF
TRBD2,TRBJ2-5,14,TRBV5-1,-,TGCGCCAGCAGCGCCGGACTAGCGGGAGAGACCCAGTACTTC,CASSAGLAGETQYF
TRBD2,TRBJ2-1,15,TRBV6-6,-,TGTGCCAGCAGTTACGGGCTAGCGGGAGGCAATGAGCAGTTCTTC,CASSYGLAGGNEQFF
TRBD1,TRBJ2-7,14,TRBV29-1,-,TGCAGCGTTTCCTCGGGACAGGGGTGGTACGAGCAGTACTTC,CSVSSGQGWYEQYF
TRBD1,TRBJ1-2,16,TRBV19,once,TGTGCCAGTAGTATCTACAGGGGGGCCCTAGGCTATGGCTACACCTTC,CASSIYRGALGYGYTF
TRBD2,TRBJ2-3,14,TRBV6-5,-,TGTGCCAGCAGTTCCGGGACTAGTCGAGATACGCAGTATTTT,CASSSGTSRDTQYF
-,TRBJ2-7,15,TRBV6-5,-,TGTGCCAGCAGCAGGCATAGGGACGGTGCCTACGAGCAGTACTTC,CASSRHRDGAYEQYF
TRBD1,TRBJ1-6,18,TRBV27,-,TGTGCCAGCAGTTCCTCTATCGGCATGACAGGGCCTAATTCACCCCTCCACTTT,CASSSSIGMTGPNSPLHF